A selection of T cell receptor beta chains follows, all from one sample in a study of T-cell reconstitution after alpha-beta-depleted transplantation in children. A single record per CDR3 protein comes from TCRdb applying MiXCR to the PCR reads. This table has hundreds of thousands of distinct CDR3 sequences, about 17% appearing once. The sequences come from PBMCs, mostly from graft donor cells, collected 360 days after TCRalphabeta/CD19-depleted stem cell transplant. These receptors all come from a boy under three years old who had a stem cell transplant for Wiskott-Aldrich syndrome, so the T cells may come from the graft donor. CDR3s include the opening cysteine and the closing phenylalanine or tryptophan. Each record gives: clone size, V gene, J gene, D gene, CDR3 length, CDR3 DNA, CDR3 protein. A D gene is named only where the DNA matches it firmly. Not every row has a clone size; where given, it reads once, few, many or a size class.

-	TRBV6-1	TRBJ2-1	TRBD2	14	TGTGCCAGCAGTGCCGGACTAGCGAGGGGTGAGCAGTTCTTC	CASSAGLARGEQFF
-	TRBV4-3	TRBJ2-2	-	15	TGCGCCAGCAGCCCAAACCCGCGGGGCACCGGGGAGCTGTTTTTT	CASSPNPRGTGELFF
few	TRBV11-2	TRBJ2-3	TRBD2	20	TGTGCCAGCAGCTTAGTCCGATTAGCGGGAGCGGTTTTCTTTCGGGGTACGCAGTATTTT	CASSLVRLAGAVFFRGTQYF
-	TRBV3-1	TRBJ2-1	-	14	TGTGCCAGCAGCCCGCGCAGGGCCCGGAATGAGCAGTTCTTC	CASSPRRARNEQFF
-	TRBV6-5	TRBJ2-5	-	15	TGTGCCAGCAGTTACTCGATTCGAGGGGGAGAGACCCAGTACTTC	CASSYSIRGGETQYF
-	TRBV20-1	TRBJ2-1	-	14	TGCAGTGCTAGACCCCCCGTGGGAGGAAATGAGCAGTTCTTC	CSARPPVGGNEQFF
-	TRBV6-5	TRBJ2-1	TRBD2	18	TGTGCCAGCAGTTACACGCTTCTAGCGGCGAGCTCCTACAATGAGCAGTTCTTC	CASSYTLLAASSYNEQFF
-	TRBV7-9	TRBJ2-5	-	17	TGTGCCAGCAGCTTAGTATCATTGACACCCCGGGGGGAGACCCAGTACTTC	CASSLVSLTPRGETQYF
few	TRBV20-1	TRBJ2-7	-	14	TGCAGTGCTTACAGCCTACTGAGCTCCTACGAGCAGTACTTC	CSAYSLLSSYEQYF
few	TRBV21-1	TRBJ2-5	-	19	TGTGCCAGCAGCCCCACGGCAGGGGCCCCTCATCCTAAACAAGAGACCCAGTACTTC	CASSPTAGAPHPKQETQYF
many	TRBV5-1	TRBJ2-3	-	15	TGCGCCAGCAGCTTGGAAGGGAAGGGCACAGATACGCAGTATTTT	CASSLEGKGTDTQYF
few	TRBV12-3/TRBV12-4	TRBJ2-7	TRBD2	14	TGTGCCAGCAGTCCAGAGCGGGAGAGGAACGAGCAGTACTTC	CASSPERERNEQYF
-	TRBV5-1	TRBJ2-1	-	17	TGCGCCAGCAGCGCCTTTGGGGAGGCCAGCTCCTACAATGAGCAGTTCTTC	CASSAFGEASSYNEQFF
-	TRBV6-1	TRBJ2-2	TRBD1	14	TGTGCCAGCAGGGCCGGGACAGGGGCCGGGGAGCTGTTTTTT	CASRAGTGAGELFF
few	TRBV7-9	TRBJ2-3	-	14	TGTGCCAGCAGCCGTCCCTCCGGTGGAGATACGCAGTATTTT	CASSRPSGGDTQYF
many	TRBV18	TRBJ2-2	TRBD2	17	TGTGCCAGCTCACTCTTCTCAGCGGGAGGGCGCACCGGGGAGCTGTTTTTT	CASSLFSAGGRTGELFF
-	TRBV20-1	TRBJ2-7	-	14	TGCAGTGCTAGGGTTGTTCATGGCCCCTACGAGCAGTACTTC	CSARVVHGPYEQYF
-	TRBV4-3	TRBJ2-1	-	15	TGCGCCAGCAGGCAGACTCATTCCCCTTTCCATGAGCAGTTCTTC	CASRQTHSPFHEQFF
-	TRBV5-1	TRBJ2-7	TRBD1	16	TGCGCCAGCAGCCCCCCGGGGACAGGGGTGTCCTACGAGCAGTACTTC	CASSPPGTGVSYEQYF
few	TRBV20-1	TRBJ2-5	-	13	TGCAGTGCCCTTATTAACAGGGAAGAGACCCAGTACTTC	CSALINREETQYF
few	TRBV12-3/TRBV12-4	TRBJ2-1	TRBD2	16	TGTGCCAGCAGTTTTTCCATAGCGGGGGGGGGCAATGAGCAGTTCTTC	CASSFSIAGGGNEQFF
-	TRBV27	TRBJ2-1	-	16	TGTGCCAGCGGTTTTTTAGGCAGGGAATCCTACAATGAGCAGTTCTTC	CASGFLGRESYNEQFF
-	TRBV5-1	TRBJ2-7	-	16	TGCGCCAGCAGCTTGGGGAGCAGGTTTCTCTCCTACGAGCAGTACTTC	CASSLGSRFLSYEQYF
-	TRBV5-1	TRBJ2-5	-	15	TGCGCCAGCAGCTCCACCCCCAGGAACGGAGAGACCCAGTACTTC	CASSSTPRNGETQYF
few	TRBV12-3/TRBV12-4	TRBJ1-5	TRBD1	17	TGTGCCAGCAGTCGCGACAGGGGCTTTATGTCCAATCAGCCCCAGCATTTT	CASSRDRGFMSNQPQHF
few	TRBV20-1	TRBJ2-7	-	11	TGCAGTGCTAGAGGGAACAACGAGCAGTACTTC	CSARGNNEQYF
few	TRBV6-5	TRBJ2-3	TRBD2	16	TGTGCCAGCAGTTACTCGGGACTAGCGGGCACAGATACGCAGTATTTT	CASSYSGLAGTDTQYF
-	TRBV15	TRBJ2-7	-	15	TGTGCCACCAGCAGGGGCAGGGGCCGCTCCTACGAGCAGTACTTC	CATSRGRGRSYEQYF
many	TRBV4-2	TRBJ1-5	TRBD1	15	TGTGCCAGCAGCCAAGACCTAGGGGGCAGTCAGCCCCAGCATTTT	CASSQDLGGSQPQHF
few	TRBV11-2	TRBJ2-1	TRBD1	18	TGTGCCAGCAGAACCCAGAGGGGACAGCAAATTCTCTACAATGAGCAGTTCTTC	CASRTQRGQQILYNEQFF
-	TRBV5-6	TRBJ2-5	TRBD1	14	TGTGCCAGCAGCCCGGGACAGGTTCTTGGGACCCAGTACTTC	CASSPGQVLGTQYF
-	TRBV6-6	TRBJ2-7	-	11	TGTGCCAGCAGTTATGGATCGACCGAGTACTTC	CASSYGSTEYF
-	TRBV12-3/TRBV12-4	TRBJ2-7	TRBD2	17	TGTGCCAGCAGTCAACCCGAGGGACTAGCGAACTACTGGGAGCAGTACTTC	CASSQPEGLANYWEQYF
many	TRBV15	TRBJ2-5	-	14	TGTGCCACCAGCAGAGAACGTAGGGCAAGGACCCAGTACTTC	CATSRERRARTQYF
few	TRBV20-1	TRBJ2-2	-	13	TGCAGTGCCAGGGGACATAACACCGGGGAGCTGTTTTTT	CSARGHNTGELFF
few	TRBV5-1	TRBJ1-2	TRBD1	12	TGCGCCAGCGGGGACAGCATCTATGGCTACACCTTC	CASGDSIYGYTF
few	TRBV7-9	TRBJ2-1	-	16	TGTGCCAGCAGCTTAGATTCCCGGTCATTCTACAATGAGCAGTTCTTC	CASSLDSRSFYNEQFF
-	TRBV5-1	TRBJ2-2	-	14	TGCGCCAGCAGCAAAGGACAGTTCCCCGTGGAGCTGTTTTTT	CASSKGQFPVELFF
-	TRBV10-3	TRBJ1-5	-	14	TGTGCCATCAGTGGACAGGTCGGGGGTCAGCCCCAGCATTTT	CAISGQVGGQPQHF
few	TRBV6-4	TRBJ1-6	-	14	TGTGCCAGTGGAACGGGAGTAGGGAATTCACCCCTCCACTTT	CASGTGVGNSPLHF
-	TRBV5-1	TRBJ2-1	-	14	TGCGCCAGCAGCTTAGTAGGAGCCCCCAATGAGCAGTTCTTC	CASSLVGAPNEQFF
-	TRBV7-4	TRBJ2-5	-	18	TGTGCCAGCAGCTTAGACGAGGACGGTTCCTTAGGGGGAGAGACCCAGTACTTC	CASSLDEDGSLGGETQYF
-	TRBV5-1	TRBJ2-3	-	16	TGCGCCAGCAGCTACCAGACAGGCGGACTCCGAAATACGCAGTATTTT	CASSYQTGGLRNTQYF
few	TRBV5-1	TRBJ2-3	TRBD2	18	TGCGCCAGCAGCCGCGGGACTAGCGGGGGAACTAGCACAGATACGCAGTATTTT	CASSRGTSGGTSTDTQYF
few	TRBV29-1	TRBJ2-7	-	14	TGCAGCGTTGCTAACGGACAGCTAACCTACGAGCAGTACTTC	CSVANGQLTYEQYF
few	TRBV12-3/TRBV12-4	TRBJ2-7	-	17	TGTGCCAGCAGCCCAACTAACAGGGTCGGGAGTACCTACGAGCAGTACTTC	CASSPTNRVGSTYEQYF
few	TRBV6-2/TRBV6-3	TRBJ1-1	-	14	TGTGCCAGCAGTTCGCAGGGGATAACTACTGAAGCTTTCTTT	CASSSQGITTEAFF
-	TRBV20-1	TRBJ2-5	TRBD2	16	TGCAGCGTCACGCTAATAAGCGGGAGGGCCGAAGAGACCCAGTACTTC	CSVTLISGRAEETQYF
few	TRBV5-1	TRBJ2-5	TRBD2	17	TGCGCCAGCAGCTTCCATGGGCTAGCGGGAGAGGGAGAGACCCAGTACTTC	CASSFHGLAGEGETQYF
-	TRBV12-3/TRBV12-4	TRBJ2-3	TRBD1	16	TGTGCCAGCAGTTCGACAGGGCATGGGGCCACAGATACGCAGTATTTT	CASSSTGHGATDTQYF
-	TRBV20-1	TRBJ2-7	-	15	TGCAGTGCTCCTCCGATTTTGGCGGGGCTCTACGAGCAGTACTTC	CSAPPILAGLYEQYF
few	TRBV7-2	TRBJ2-7	-	14	TGTGCCAGCAGCTTGGGCCTGACAGCGTACGAGCAGTACTTC	CASSLGLTAYEQYF
few	TRBV29-1	TRBJ2-1	TRBD2	13	TGCAGCGTTGAAAGCGGGACTCGCATTGAGCAGTTCTTC	CSVESGTRIEQFF
-	TRBV6-1	TRBJ2-2	TRBD1	18	TGTGCCAGCAGCCCGACAGGGGCCATAAGAAAGAACACCGGGGAGCTGTTTTTT	CASSPTGAIRKNTGELFF
few	TRBV29-1	TRBJ1-6	TRBD1	12	TGCAGCGTTGGGGACAGTAATTCACCCCTCCACTTT	CSVGDSNSPLHF